Following are 8 T cell receptor beta chains from one sample sequenced in a study of T cell responses to AZD1222 COVID-19 vaccine (dated by TCRdb to the early 2020s). In the paper's terms, the time point label means: baseline before first vaccination. The library was produced with the immunoSEQ multiplex PCR assay. TCRdb obtained this table from immuneACCESS and retained in-frame rearrangements with V and J assigned. These tables miss some clones; where compared with another copy, unresolved V genes account for less than half of the shortfall, and the remainder is unexplained. For this sample the table gives 150,000 or so clones, of which 91% were detected only once. The top ten constitute 1.5% to 2% of the sample. The material sequenced was peripheral blood, taken on day 0 of AZD1222 vaccination. The receptors were gathered from an adult in good health.

V is TRBV6-6 and J is TRBJ2-7; tentative D call: TRBD2 (6 bases). The V and J ends lost 6 bases and 4 bases respectively, with 13 bases between them. Germline-derived CDR1 and CDR2 are MNHNY and SVGAGI (reference sequence). The CDR3 is made up of 13 amino acids. The chain's CDR3 is CASSQGGSYEQYF. CDR3 coding DNA: TGTGCCAGCAGCCAGGGAGGAAGTTACGAGCAGTACTTC.

This clone appeared once. The rearrangement joins TRBV6-5 to TRBJ2-7; 11 nucleotides align to TRBD2. Losses at the gene ends were 6 bases for V and 4 bases for J; bases not matched to a gene: 8. From germline, CDR1 is MNHEY and CDR2 SVGAGI. This CDR3 has 15 amino acids. The CDR3 bases are TGTGCCAGCAGGATACTAGCGGGAGTTCATTACGAGCAGTACTTC. Translation: CASRILAGVHYEQYF.

The chain joins TRBV28 to TRBJ1-1; D possibly corresponds to TRBD1 (5 bases). CDR3 size: 13 residues. From germline, CDR1 is MDHEN and CDR2 SYDVKM. The ends were cut back, 7 bases at V and 1 base at J, with 10 bases in the middle. Here the CDR3 reads CASNGAQNTEAFF. The DNA for the CDR3 is TGTGCCAGCAACGGGGCCCAGAACACTGAAGCTTTCTTT. Full variable domain (missing parts from reference TRBV28 and TRBJ1-1): DVKVTQSSRYLVKRTGEKVFLECVQDMDHENMFWYRQDPGLGLRLIYFSYDVKMKEKGDIPEGYSVSREKKERFSLILESASTNQTSMYLCASNGAQNTEAFFGQGTRLTVV.

V and J are TRBV13 and TRBJ1-5, with D possibly being TRBD1 (6 bases). V lost 5 bases and J 2 bases, leaving 10 bases between the germline ends. The CDR3 sequence is 14 residues long. Germline loops: CDR1 PRHDT, CDR2 FYEKMQ (reference sequence). CDR3 nucleotides: TGTGCCAGCAGCGATAGACAGGGCAATCAGCCCCAGCATTTT. It specifies CASSDRQGNQPQHF.

This chain uses TRBV19 with TRBJ2-1; tentatively, D is TRBD2 (7 bases). Germline V gene sequence: CDR1 LNHDA, CDR2 SQIVND (reference sequence). The germline V and J ends were trimmed by 7 bases and 7 bases, with 20 bases remaining between them. The CDR3 contains 15 residues. The CDR3 DNA is TGTGCCAGTAATTTGGGCCGGGGGGCAGGGAATGAGCAGTTCTTC. Its protein product is CASNLGRGAGNEQFF.

The chain recombines TRBV2 with TRBJ1-5; unclear D gene. Germline CDR1 and CDR2: SNHLY and FYNNEI. V lost 6 bases and J 3 bases, leaving 12 bases between the germline ends. The CDR3 is 14 amino acids. The DNA for the CDR3 is TGTGCCAGCAGGGCTGGACTAGACAATCAGCCCCAGCATTTT. It encodes CASRAGLDNQPQHF.

The V gene is TRBV7-9, the J gene TRBJ2-1, with TRBD2 matching 7 bases. The CDR3 extends over 12 amino acids. V lost 4 bases to trimming and J lost 15 bases; unmatched junction nucleotides: 9. Germline CDR1 and CDR2: SEHNR and FQNEAQ (reference sequence). The CDR3 loop is CASSYGAGPWFF. In DNA, the CDR3 is TGTGCCAGCAGCTACGGAGCGGGACCTTGGTTCTTC.

V and J are TRBV9 and TRBJ1-6; D gene uncertain. V lost 4 bases and J 7 bases, leaving 15 bases between the germline ends. The CDR3 sequence is 15 residues long. CDR1 and CDR2 from the germline V gene are SGDLS and YYNGEE. CDR3 nucleotides: TGTGCCAGCAGCCCTCCTTCGGGCAGGAATTCACCCCTCCACTTT. This gives the protein CASSPPSGRNSPLHF.